The 16 T cell receptor delta chains given below trace back to one sample, sequenced in a study of gamma delta lymphoproliferative disorders and STAT genes. PBMCs from patients and controls supplied the genomic DNA for sequencing. TCRdb re-analyzed the multiplex PCR reads via CATT. In the table there are roughly 1,400 delta-chain clones, roughly 1.9% of which are singletons. Sequencing was performed on blood. The source of these receptors is a human donor in good health.

Points on this clone: TCRdb attributes to this sequence the protein of a much larger clone, which differs from the DNA translation at residue 15; a read error is likely, and the protein displayed is translated from the DNA. J is TRDJ1 and V is TRDV2; 8 bases line up with TRDD3. CDR1 and CDR2 (germline): GEAIGNYY, EKD. Losses at the gene ends were 1 base for V and 4 bases for J; bases not matched to a gene: 22. The CDR3 runs 20 residues. CDR3 sequence: CACDTVSGYGSRVYIDKLIF. Here the CDR3 DNA reads TGTGCCTGTGACACGGTTTCGGGATACGGGAGTAGGGTGTACATCGATAAACTCATCTTT.

This clone was detected only a few times. TCRdb assigns this DNA the protein of a much larger clone, which departs from its translation at residue 16; this likely reflects a read error, and the protein shown comes from translating the DNA. V and J are TRDV2 and TRDJ1; D ambiguous. This CDR3 contains 18 residues. CDR1 and CDR2 (germline): GEAIGNYY, EKD. DNA for the CDR3: TGTGCCTGTGACACCGTCCAGTTTAGCCGGTCTTACACCGATAAATTCATCTTT. This encodes CACDTVQFSRSYTDKFIF.

This clone has more than one count but fewer than ten. A read error is likely here: a far larger clone is one base away. The chain couples TRDV1 to TRDJ1; D may be TRDD3 (7 bases). From germline, CDR1 is TSWWSYY and CDR2 QGS. The CDR3 has 19 amino acids. Trimming stripped 4 bases from V and 0 bases from J, with 24 bases between. In DNA form, the CDR3 reads TGTGCTCTTGGGGCCCTTCCCGTTATTGGGGGACACTACACCGATAAACTCATCTTT. It codes for CALGALPVIGGHYTDKLIF.

For the J gene the call is TRDJ1; the V gene lacks a call; the table's D call TRDD3 went unverified against the DNA. The CDR3 extends over 17 amino acids. CDR3 sequence reads: CAPFYWGTLNGADKLIF. For the CDR3, the DNA is TGTGCCCCCTTCTACTGGGGGACACTTAATGGGGCCGATAAACTCATCTTT.

This clone came up a few times. It is likely a read error: a sequence one base away is far more abundant. Other nucleotide sequences from this sample produce the same CDR3. This chain connects TRDV1 to TRDJ1; TRDD3 matches at 10 bases. Looked up from germline, CDR1 is TSWWSYY and CDR2 is QGS. This CDR3 region has 21 residues. Losses at the gene ends were 3 bases for V and 7 bases for J; bases not matched to a gene: 26. CDR3 sequence reads: CALGDPLCPCTGGLATGKLIF. Written as DNA, the CDR3 is TGTGCTCTTGGGGACCCGCTCTGTCCCTGTACTGGGGGATTGGCGACTGGTAAACTCATCTTT.

In its sample, this clone was seen a few times. CDR3 in amino acids: CACDTVSWGILKVPGADKLIF. CDR3 nucleotide sequence: TGTGCCTGTGACACCGTTAGCTGGGGGATACTAAAGGTCCCGGGCGCCGATAAACTCATCTTT. The chain uses TRDV2 and TRDJ1, with 11 bases fitting TRDD3. The CDR3 length is 21 residues. V was clipped by 0 bases and J by 3 bases; unmatched bases: 20. Germline assignment: CDR1 GEAIGNYY and CDR2 EKD.

Details on this clone: It differs at one base from a far larger clone, so likely a read error. The sample carries other DNA sequences with the same CDR3. V usage is TRDV2 and J usage is TRDJ1, with 8 bases identical to TRDD3. Germline-derived CDR1 and CDR2 are GEAIGNYY and EKD. There are 17 residues in the CDR3. Trimming at V came to 1 base and at J to 0 bases, leaving 9 bases not matched to a gene. CDR3 in amino acids: CACDTVGGGSYTDKLIF. CDR3 nucleotides: TGTGCCTGTGACACTGTGGGTGGGGGATCGTACACCGATAAACTCATCTTT.

This clone turned up a few times. Since a far larger clone is one base different, this is likely a read error. The same CDR3 arises from other DNA sequences in this sample as well. The chain couples TRDV1 to TRDJ1; D not certain. The CDR3 loop spans 17 amino acids. Germline CDR1 is TSWWSYY and CDR2 is QGS. The V end was cut by 1 base, the J end by 1 base, with 16 bases between. This chain's CDR3 is CALGERSMRSGTDKLIF. The CDR3 coding sequence is TGTGCTCTTGGGGAACGGTCGATGAGGTCTGGCACCGATAAACTCATCTTT.

This clone was seen a few times. This sequence is one base from a far larger clone and is likely a read error. The same CDR3 arises from other DNA sequences in this sample as well. The CDR3 DNA is TGTGCCTGTGACACCGTTACTCGTACCACCGATAAACTCATCTTT. Translating gives CACDTVTRTTDKLIF. V usage is TRDV2 and J usage is TRDJ1; D is unresolved. Looked up from germline, CDR1 is GEAIGNYY and CDR2 is EKD. CDR3 length: 15 amino acids. V lost 0 bases to trimming and J lost 1 base, with 11 bases between them.

The sample holds a few counts of this clone. It differs at one base from a far larger clone, so likely a read error. This sample includes further DNA sequences coding for the same CDR3. The chain has TRDV2 and TRDJ1, with 12 bases identical to TRDD3. The CDR3 extends over 19 amino acids. Germline-derived CDR1 and CDR2 are GEAIGNYY and EKD. The V gene end was trimmed by 0 bases and the J gene end by 5 bases; junction bases not matched to a gene: 15. The CDR3: CACDTVLGDTLRGSDKLIF. CDR3 nucleotides: TGTGCCTGTGACACCGTTCTGGGGGATACGCTAAGAGGGTCGGATAAACTCATCTTT.

This clone turned up a few times. This is likely an artifact of a read error, given a far larger clone one base away. Other nucleotide sequences from this sample produce the same CDR3. The chain employs TRDV2 and TRDJ1, with 8 bases aligning to TRDD3. The V gene's germline CDR1 is GEAIGNYY and CDR2 EKD. J lost 9 bases, V lost 4 bases, and 30 bases had no gene match. The CDR3 extends over 20 amino acids. CDR3 nucleotide sequence: TGTGCCTGTGATCTTCTTTCCCCTACCGCTCTGGGGGACCCTCAGGGCCAACTCATCTTT. It translates to CACDLLSPTALGDPQGQLIF.

On this clone itself: The protein in TCRdb stems from a much larger clone and differs at residue 4 from this DNA's translation, likely a read error; here the protein is translated from the DNA. Different DNA sequences within this sample yield the same CDR3. The rearrangement joins TRDV1 to TRDJ1, with 11 bases aligning to TRDD3. The CDR3 length is 18 residues. The germline gives CDR1 TSWWSYY, CDR2 QGS. CDR3 sequence: CALREFARGLGGYGKLIF. The DNA for the CDR3 is TGTGCTCTTAGGGAATTCGCACGGGGACTTGGGGGATACGGTAAACTCATCTTT.

Worth noting for this clone: This DNA's translation and the protein TCRdb lists, from a much larger clone, do not match at residue 9, likely due to a read error; the protein shown is translated from the DNA. The chain couples TRDV2 to TRDJ1; TRDD3 might be the D (6 bases). V shed 5 bases and J shed 0 bases, with 27 bases lying between them. Germline values: CDR1 GEAIGNYY, CDR2 EKD. The CDR3 loop spans 19 amino acids. CDR3 sequence (DNA): TGTGCCTGTGCCAAACTACCCACTAGGGGATCCCCCTACACCGATAAACTCATCTTT. Translated, it gives CACAKLPTRGSPYTDKLIF.

Details on this clone: The mismatch at residue 11 between this DNA's translation and the TCRdb protein of a much larger clone likely reflects a read error; the protein shown is translated from the DNA. The chain is built from TRDV2 and TRDJ1; 8 nucleotides line up with TRDD3. From germline, CDR1 is GEAIGNYY and CDR2 EKD. The J segment lost 0 bases and the V segment lost 1 base, leaving 18 bases of the junction unmatched. The CDR3 contains 20 residues. The CDR3 DNA follows: TGTGCCTGTGACACGGTTTCGGGATACGGGAGAAGGGTGTACACCGATAAACTCATCTTT. This codes for CACDTVSGYGRRVYTDKLIF.

About this clone itself: The translation of this DNA and the TCRdb protein of a much larger clone differ at residue 22, probably owing to a read error; the protein shown here is translated from the DNA. The chain employs TRDV1 and TRDJ1; TRDD3 is a possible D gene (10 bases). Germline CDR1 and CDR2: TSWWSYY and QGS. This CDR3 is built from 25 residues. CDR3 in DNA: TGTGCTCTTGGGCCTTGGGACCTATCCTTCCTACGGGTTACTGGGGGATTGAAGTACACCGATAGACTCATCTTT. Translating gives CALGPWDLSFLRVTGGLKYTDRLIF.

This clone has only a few counts. TCRdb assigns this DNA the protein of a much larger clone, which departs from its translation at residue 16; this likely reflects a read error, and the protein shown comes from translating the DNA. The chain carries TRDV2 and TRDJ1; 7 bases align to TRDD3. The CDR3 extends over 18 amino acids. Germline V gives CDR1 GEAIGNYY, CDR2 EKD. The CDR3 DNA sequence: TGTGCCTGTGACACCATACTGGGGTCCCGCCCCTACACCGATAAACCCATCTTT. This gives the protein CACDTILGSRPYTDKPIF.